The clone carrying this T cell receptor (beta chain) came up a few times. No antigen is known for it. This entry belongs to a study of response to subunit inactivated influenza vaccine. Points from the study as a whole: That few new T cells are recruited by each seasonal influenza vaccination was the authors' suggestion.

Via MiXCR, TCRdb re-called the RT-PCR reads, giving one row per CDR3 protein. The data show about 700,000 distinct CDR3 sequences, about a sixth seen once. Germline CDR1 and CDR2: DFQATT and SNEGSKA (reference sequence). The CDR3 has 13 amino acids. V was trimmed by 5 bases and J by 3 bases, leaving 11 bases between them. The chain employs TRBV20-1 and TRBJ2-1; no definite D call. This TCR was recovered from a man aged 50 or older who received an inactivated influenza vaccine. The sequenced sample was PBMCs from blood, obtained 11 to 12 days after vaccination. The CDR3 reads CSADVRDYNEQFF. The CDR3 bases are TGCAGTGCTGACGTTAGGGACTACAATGAGCAGTTCTTC.